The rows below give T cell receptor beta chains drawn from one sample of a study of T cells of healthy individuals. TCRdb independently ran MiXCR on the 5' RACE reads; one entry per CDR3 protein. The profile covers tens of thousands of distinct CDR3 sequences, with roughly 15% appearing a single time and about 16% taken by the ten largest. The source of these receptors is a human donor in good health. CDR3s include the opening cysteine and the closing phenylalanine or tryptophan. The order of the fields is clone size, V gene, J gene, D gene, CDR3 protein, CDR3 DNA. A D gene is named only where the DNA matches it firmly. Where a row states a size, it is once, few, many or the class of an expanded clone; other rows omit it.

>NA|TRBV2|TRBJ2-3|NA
CASNRGGGADTQYF
TGTGCCAGCAATAGAGGAGGGGGGGCAGATACGCAGTATTTT
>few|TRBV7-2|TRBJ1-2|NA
CASSLESGEFTNYGYTF
TGTGCCAGCAGCTTAGAGTCAGGAGAATTCACTAACTATGGCTACACCTTC
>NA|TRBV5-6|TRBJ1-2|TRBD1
CASSVVGQGGVGYTF
TGTGCCAGCAGCGTGGTTGGACAGGGGGGCGTCGGCTACACCTTC
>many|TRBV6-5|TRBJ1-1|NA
CASLPGRDQSAFF
TGTGCCAGCTTACCCGGTAGGGACCAGTCGGCTTTCTTT
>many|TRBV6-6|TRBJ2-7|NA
CASSLRTSGAYEQYF
TGTGCCAGCAGCTTACGGACAAGTGGGGCCTACGAGCAGTACTTC
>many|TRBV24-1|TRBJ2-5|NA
CATQDSYQETQYF
TGTGCCACCCAGGACAGCTACCAAGAGACCCAGTACTTC
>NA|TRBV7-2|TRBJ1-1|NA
CASSSTGLNTEAFF
TGTGCCAGCAGCTCCACAGGCTTGAACACTGAAGCTTTCTTT
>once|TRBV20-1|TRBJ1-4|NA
CSARDAGSAEKLFF
TGCAGTGCTAGAGATGCAGGGAGCGCTGAAAAACTGTTTTTT
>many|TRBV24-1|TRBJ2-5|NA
CATSDQYQETQYF
TGTGCCACCAGTGACCAGTACCAAGAGACCCAGTACTTC
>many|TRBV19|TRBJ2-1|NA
CASATWDGRISYNEQFF
TGTGCCAGTGCCACTTGGGACGGACGTATCTCCTACAATGAGCAGTTCTTC
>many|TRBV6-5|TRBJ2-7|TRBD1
CASSYSGTGSPEQYF
TGTGCCAGCAGTTACTCCGGGACAGGGTCCCCCGAGCAGTACTTC